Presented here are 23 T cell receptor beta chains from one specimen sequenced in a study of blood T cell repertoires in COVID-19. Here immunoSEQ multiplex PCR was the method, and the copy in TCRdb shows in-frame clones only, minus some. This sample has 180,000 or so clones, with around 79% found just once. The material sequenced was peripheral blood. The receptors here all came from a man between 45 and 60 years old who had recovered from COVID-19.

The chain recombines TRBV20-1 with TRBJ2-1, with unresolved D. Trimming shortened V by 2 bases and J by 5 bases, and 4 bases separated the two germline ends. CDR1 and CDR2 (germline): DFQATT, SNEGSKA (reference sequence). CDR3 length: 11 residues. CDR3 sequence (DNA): TGCAGTGCTAGAATCAACAATGAGCAGTTCTTC. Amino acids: CSARINNEQFF.

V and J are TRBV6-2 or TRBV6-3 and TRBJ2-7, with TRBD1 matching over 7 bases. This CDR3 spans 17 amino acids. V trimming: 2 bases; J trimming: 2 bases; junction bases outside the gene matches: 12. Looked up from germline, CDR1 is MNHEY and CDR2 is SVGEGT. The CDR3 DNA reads TGTGCCAGCAGTTACGACCTCAAGACAGGGTCGACCTACGAGCAGTACTTC. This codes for CASSYDLKTGSTYEQYF.

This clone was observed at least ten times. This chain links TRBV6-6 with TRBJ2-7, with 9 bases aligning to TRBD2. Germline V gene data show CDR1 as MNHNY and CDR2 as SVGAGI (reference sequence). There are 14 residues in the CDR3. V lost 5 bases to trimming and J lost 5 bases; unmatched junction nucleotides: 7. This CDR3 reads CASSGGLARNEQYF. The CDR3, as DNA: TGTGCCAGCAGTGGAGGACTAGCGAGGAACGAGCAGTACTTC.

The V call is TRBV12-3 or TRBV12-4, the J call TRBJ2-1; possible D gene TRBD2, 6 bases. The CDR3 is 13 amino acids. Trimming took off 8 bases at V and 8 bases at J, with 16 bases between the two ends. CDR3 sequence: CASVKSSEHEQFF. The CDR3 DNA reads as TGTGCCAGCGTGAAGTCTAGCGAGCATGAGCAGTTCTTC.

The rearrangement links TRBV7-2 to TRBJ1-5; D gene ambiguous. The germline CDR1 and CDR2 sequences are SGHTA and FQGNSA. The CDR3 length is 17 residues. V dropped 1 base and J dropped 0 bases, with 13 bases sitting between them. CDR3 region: CASSLGRWTYSNQPQHF. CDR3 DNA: TGTGCCAGCAGCTTAGGACGTTGGACTTATAGCAATCAGCCCCAGCATTTT.

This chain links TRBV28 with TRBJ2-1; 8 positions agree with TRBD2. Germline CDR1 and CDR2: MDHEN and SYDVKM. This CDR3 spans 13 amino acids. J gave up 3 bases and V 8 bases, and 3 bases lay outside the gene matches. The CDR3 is CASGREGYNEQFF. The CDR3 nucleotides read TGTGCCAGCGGACGGGAGGGCTACAATGAGCAGTTCTTC. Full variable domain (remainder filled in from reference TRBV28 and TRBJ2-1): DVKVTQSSRYLVKRTGEKVFLECVQDMDHENMFWYRQDPGLGLRLIYFSYDVKMKEKGDIPEGYSVSREKKERFSLILESASTNQTSMYLCASGREGYNEQFFGPGTRLTVL.

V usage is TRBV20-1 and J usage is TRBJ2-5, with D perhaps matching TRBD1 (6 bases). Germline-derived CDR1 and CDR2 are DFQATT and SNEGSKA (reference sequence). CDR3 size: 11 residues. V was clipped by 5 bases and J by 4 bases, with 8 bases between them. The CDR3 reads CSAYRAETQYF. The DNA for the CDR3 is TGCAGTGCTTACAGGGCAGAGACCCAGTACTTC.

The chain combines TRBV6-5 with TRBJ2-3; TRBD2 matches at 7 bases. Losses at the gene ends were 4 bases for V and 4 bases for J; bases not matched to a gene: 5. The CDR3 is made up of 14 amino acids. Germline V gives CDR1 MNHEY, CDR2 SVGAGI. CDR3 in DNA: TGTGCCAGCAGTTTTCCTAGCGGTGCAGATACGCAGTATTTT. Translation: CASSFPSGADTQYF.

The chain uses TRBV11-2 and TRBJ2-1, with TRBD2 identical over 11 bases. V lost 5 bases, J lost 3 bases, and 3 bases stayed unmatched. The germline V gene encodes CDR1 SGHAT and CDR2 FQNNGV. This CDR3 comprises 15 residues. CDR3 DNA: TGTGCCAGCAGCCCCGGGACTAGCGGCTACAATGAGCAGTTCTTC. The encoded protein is CASSPGTSGYNEQFF. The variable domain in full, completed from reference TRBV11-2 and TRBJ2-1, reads EAGVAQSPRYKIIEKRQSVAFWCNPISGHATLYWYQQILGQGPKLLIQFQNNGVVDDSQLPKDRFSAERLKGVDSTLKIQPAKLEDSAVYLCASSPGTSGYNEQFFGPGTRLTVL.

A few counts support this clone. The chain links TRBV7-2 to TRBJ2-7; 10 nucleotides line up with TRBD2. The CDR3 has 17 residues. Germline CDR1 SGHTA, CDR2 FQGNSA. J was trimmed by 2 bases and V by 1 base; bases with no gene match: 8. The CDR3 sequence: CASSLGGAGGLTYEQYF. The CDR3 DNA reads TGTGCCAGCAGCTTAGGGGGAGCGGGAGGGCTGACCTACGAGCAGTACTTC.

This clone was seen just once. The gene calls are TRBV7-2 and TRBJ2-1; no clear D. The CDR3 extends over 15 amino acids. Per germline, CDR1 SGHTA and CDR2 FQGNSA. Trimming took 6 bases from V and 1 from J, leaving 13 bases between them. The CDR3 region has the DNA TGTGCCAGCAGTTATACTGTTTTTTCCTACAATGAGCAGTTCTTC. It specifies CASSYTVFSYNEQFF.

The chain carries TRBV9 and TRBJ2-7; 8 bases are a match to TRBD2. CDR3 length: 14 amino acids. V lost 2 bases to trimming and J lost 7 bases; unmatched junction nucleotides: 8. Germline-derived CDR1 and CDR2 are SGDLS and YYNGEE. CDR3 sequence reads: CASSVQAGAREQYF. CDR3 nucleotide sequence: TGTGCCAGCAGCGTGCAAGCGGGGGCTAGAGAGCAGTACTTC.

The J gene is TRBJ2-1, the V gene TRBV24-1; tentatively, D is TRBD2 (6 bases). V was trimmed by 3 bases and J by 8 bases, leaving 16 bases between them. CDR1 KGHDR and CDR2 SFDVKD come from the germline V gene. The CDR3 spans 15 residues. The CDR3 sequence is CATSDITRWGDEQFF. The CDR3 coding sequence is TGTGCCACCAGTGATATAACTAGATGGGGGGATGAGCAGTTCTTC.

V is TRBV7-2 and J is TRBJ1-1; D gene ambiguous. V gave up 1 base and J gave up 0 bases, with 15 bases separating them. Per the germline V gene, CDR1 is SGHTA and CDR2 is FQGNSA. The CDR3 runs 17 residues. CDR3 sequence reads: CASSLEAPGFMNTEAFF. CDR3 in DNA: TGTGCCAGCAGCTTAGAGGCGCCGGGGTTCATGAACACTGAAGCTTTCTTT.

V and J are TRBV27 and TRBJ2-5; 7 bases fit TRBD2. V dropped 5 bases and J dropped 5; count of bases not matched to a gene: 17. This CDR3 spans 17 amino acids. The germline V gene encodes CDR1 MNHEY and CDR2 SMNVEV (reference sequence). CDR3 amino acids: CASSKISRIEGGETQYF. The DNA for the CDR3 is TGTGCCAGCAGTAAAATATCCAGGATTGAGGGAGGGGAGACCCAGTACTTC.

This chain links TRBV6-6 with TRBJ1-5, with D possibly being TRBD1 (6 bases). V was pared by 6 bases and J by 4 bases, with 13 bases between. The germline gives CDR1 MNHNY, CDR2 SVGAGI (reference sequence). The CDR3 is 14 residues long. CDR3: CASSPGHSNQPQHF. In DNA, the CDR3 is TGTGCCAGCAGCCCGGGACACTCTAATCAGCCCCAGCATTTT.

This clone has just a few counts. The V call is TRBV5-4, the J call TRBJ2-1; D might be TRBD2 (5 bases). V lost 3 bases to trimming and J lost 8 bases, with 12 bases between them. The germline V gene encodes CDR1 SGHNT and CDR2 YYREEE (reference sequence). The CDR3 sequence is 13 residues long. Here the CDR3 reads CASSSDFLDEQFF. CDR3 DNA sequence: TGTGCCAGCAGCTCGGACTTCTTGGATGAGCAGTTCTTC.

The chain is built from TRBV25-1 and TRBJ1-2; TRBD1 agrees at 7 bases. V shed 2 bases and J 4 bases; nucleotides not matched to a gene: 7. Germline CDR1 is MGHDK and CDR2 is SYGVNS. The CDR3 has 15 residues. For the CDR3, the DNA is TGTGCCAGCAGTGAAATAGGGGACAGTCCCTATGGCTACACCTTC. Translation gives CASSEIGDSPYGYTF.

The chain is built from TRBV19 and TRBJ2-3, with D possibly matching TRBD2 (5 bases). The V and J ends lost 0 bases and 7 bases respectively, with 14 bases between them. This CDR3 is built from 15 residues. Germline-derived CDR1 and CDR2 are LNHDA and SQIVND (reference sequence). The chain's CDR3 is CASSIDRTVGNTQYF. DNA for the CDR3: TGTGCCAGTAGTATAGATCGGACTGTTGGGAATACGCAGTATTTT.

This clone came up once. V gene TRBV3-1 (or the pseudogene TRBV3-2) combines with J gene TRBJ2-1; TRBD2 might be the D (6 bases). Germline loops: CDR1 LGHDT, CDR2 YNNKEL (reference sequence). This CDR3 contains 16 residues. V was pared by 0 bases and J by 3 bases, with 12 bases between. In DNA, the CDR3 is TGTGCCAGCAGCCAAGATCAGGGCGGGATCTACAATGAGCAGTTCTTC. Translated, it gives CASSQDQGGIYNEQFF.

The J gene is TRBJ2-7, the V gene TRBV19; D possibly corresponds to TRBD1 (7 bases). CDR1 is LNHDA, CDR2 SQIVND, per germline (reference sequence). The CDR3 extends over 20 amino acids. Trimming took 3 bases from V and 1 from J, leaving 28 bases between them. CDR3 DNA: TGTGCCAGTAGTATCGAACTTACAGGGGTCGATAGCGGTTTTTCCTACGAGCAGTACTTC. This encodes CASSIELTGVDSGFSYEQYF. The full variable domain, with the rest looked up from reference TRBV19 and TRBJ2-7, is DGGITQSPKYLFRKEGQNVTLSCEQNLNHDAMYWYRQDPGQGLRLIYYSQIVNDFQKGDIAEGYSVSREKKESFPLTVTSAQKNPTAFYLCASSIELTGVDSGFSYEQYFGPGTRLTVT.

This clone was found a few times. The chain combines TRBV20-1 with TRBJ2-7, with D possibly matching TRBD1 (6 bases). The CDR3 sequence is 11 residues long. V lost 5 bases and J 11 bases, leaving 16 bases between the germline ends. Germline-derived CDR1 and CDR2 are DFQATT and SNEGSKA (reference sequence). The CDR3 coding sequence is TGCAGTGCTTACCTACAGGGCGTTAAGTACTTC. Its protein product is CSAYLQGVKYF.

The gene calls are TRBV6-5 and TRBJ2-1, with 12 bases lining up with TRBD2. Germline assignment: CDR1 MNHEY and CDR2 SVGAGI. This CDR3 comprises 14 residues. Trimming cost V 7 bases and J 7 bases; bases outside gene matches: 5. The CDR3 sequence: CASTRLAGVNEQFF. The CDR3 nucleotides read TGTGCCAGCACCCGACTAGCGGGAGTGAATGAGCAGTTCTTC.